This TCR beta chain appears in the sequencing data of a study of PD-L1 blockade in urothelial cancer. The CDR3 covers 17 residues. Only in-frame clones appear in the TCRdb table, and some are missing; sequencing was by immunoSEQ multiplex PCR. The table shows about 50,000 clones, with about 83% occurring only once. Time point reported: pretreatment peripheral blood. The sequence was obtained from an older woman with urothelial cancer. The chain couples TRBV21-1 to TRBJ2-7; TRBD2, the D gene given by the table, was not confirmed from the DNA. TRBV21-1 is flagged as a pseudogene. The source material was PBMCs, sampled around atezolizumab (anti-PD-L1) treatment. CDR3 protein: CASSKGRLKRETYEQYF. The CDR3 DNA reads TGTGCCAGCAGCAAAGGTAGACTAAAGCGGGAGACCTACGAGCAGTACTTC.